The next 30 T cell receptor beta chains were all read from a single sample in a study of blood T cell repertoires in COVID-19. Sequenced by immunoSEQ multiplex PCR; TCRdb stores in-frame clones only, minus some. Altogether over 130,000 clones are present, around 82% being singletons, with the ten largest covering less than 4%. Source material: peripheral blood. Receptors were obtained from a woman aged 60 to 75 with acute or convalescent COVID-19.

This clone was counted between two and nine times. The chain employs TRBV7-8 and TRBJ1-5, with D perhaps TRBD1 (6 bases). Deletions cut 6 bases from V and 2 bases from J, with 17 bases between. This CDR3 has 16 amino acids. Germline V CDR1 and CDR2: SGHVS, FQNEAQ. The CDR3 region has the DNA TGTGCCAGCAGTCAGGAAATTTACAGGGGCAATCAGCCCCAGCATTTT. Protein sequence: CASSQEIYRGNQPQHF.

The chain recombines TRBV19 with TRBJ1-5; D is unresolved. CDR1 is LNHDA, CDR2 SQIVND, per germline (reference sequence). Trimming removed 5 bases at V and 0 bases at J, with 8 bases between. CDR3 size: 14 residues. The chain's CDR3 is CASSLTGSNQPQHF. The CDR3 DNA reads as TGTGCCAGTAGTCTCACGGGTAGCAATCAGCCCCAGCATTTT.

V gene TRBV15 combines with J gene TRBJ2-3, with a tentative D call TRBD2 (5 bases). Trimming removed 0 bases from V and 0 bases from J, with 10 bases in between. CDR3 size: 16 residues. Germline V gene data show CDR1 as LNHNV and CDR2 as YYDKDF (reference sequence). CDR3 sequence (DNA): TGTGCCACCAGCAGAGATTCGACTACTAGCACAGATACGCAGTATTTT. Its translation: CATSRDSTTSTDTQYF.

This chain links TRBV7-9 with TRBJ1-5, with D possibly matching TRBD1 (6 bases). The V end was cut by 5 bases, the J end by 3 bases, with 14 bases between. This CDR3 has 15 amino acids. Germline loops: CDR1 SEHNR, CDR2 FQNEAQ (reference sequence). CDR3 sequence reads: CASSPGGQFNQPQHF. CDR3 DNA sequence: TGTGCCAGCAGCCCGGGGGGACAATTCAATCAGCCCCAGCATTTT.

The CDR3 DNA is TGCGCCAGCAGCCAAGAACCGAGCCGGGTCAATGAGCAGTTCTTC. This encodes CASSQEPSRVNEQFF. This chain joins TRBV4-1 and TRBJ2-1; D remains ambiguous. The germline CDR1 and CDR2 sequences are MGHRA and YSYEKL. Trimming took 0 bases from V and 6 from J, leaving 12 bases between them. CDR3 length equals 15 residues.

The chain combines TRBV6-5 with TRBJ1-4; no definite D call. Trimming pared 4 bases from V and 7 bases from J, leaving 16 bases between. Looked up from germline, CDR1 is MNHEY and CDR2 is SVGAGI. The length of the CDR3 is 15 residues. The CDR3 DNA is TGTGCCAGCAGTTCAACGGGGTCCAATCTTGAAAAACTGTTTTTT. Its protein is CASSSTGSNLEKLFF.

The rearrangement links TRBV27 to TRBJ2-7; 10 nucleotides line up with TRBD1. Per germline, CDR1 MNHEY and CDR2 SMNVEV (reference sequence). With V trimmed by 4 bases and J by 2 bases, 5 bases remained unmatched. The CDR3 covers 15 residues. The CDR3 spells CASSSGGTGAYEQYF. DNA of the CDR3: TGTGCCAGCAGTTCCGGGGGGACAGGGGCCTACGAGCAGTACTTC.

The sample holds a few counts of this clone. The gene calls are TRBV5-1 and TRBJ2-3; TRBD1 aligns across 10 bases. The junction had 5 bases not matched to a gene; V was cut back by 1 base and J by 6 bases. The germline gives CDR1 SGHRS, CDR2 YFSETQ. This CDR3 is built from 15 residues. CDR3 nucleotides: TGCGCCAGCAGCTTGTTGGGACAGGGGTTGGATACGCAGTATTTT. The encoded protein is CASSLLGQGLDTQYF.

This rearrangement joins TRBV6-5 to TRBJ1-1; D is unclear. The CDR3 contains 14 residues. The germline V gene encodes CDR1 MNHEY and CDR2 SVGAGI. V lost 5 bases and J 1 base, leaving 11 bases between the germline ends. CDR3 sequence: CASSPYSTNTEAFF. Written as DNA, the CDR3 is TGTGCCAGCAGTCCTTACAGTACGAACACTGAAGCTTTCTTT.

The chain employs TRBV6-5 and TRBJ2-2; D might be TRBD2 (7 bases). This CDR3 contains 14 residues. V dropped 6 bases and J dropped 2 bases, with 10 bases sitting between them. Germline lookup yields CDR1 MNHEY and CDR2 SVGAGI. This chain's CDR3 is CASRGGLNTGELFF. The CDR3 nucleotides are TGTGCCAGCAGGGGGGGGCTAAACACCGGGGAGCTGTTTTTT.

Here the CDR3 reads CASSRSGRTQYF. CDR3 sequence (DNA): TGTGCCAGCAGCCGCAGCGGGAGGACCCAGTACTTC. The chain links TRBV14 to TRBJ2-5; TRBD2 agrees at 8 bases. The CDR3 length is 12 residues. Germline lookup yields CDR1 SGHDN and CDR2 FVKESK. The V gene end was trimmed by 4 bases and the J gene end by 7 bases; junction bases not matched to a gene: 2. Together with reference TRBV14 and TRBJ2-5, the CDR3 gives the full variable domain: EAGVTQFPSHSVIEKGQTVTLRCDPISGHDNLYWYRRVMGKEIKFLLHFVKESKQDESGMPNNRFLAERTGGTYSTLKVQPAELEDSGVYFCASSRSGRTQYFGPGTRLLVL.

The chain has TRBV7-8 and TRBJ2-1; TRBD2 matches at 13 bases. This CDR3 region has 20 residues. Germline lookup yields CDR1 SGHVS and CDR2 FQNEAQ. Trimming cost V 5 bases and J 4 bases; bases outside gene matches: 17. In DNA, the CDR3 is TGTGCCAGCAGCACTCCTGGGACTAGCGGGATGGTCGGGTTTTACAATGAGCAGTTCTTC. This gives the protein CASSTPGTSGMVGFYNEQFF.

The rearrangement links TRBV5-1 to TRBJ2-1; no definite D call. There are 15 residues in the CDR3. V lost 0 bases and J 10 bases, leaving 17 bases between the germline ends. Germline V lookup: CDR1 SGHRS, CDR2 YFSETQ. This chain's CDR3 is CASSLEVRRGGEQFF. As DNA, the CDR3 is TGCGCCAGCAGCTTGGAGGTGCGGCGCGGCGGAGAGCAGTTCTTC.

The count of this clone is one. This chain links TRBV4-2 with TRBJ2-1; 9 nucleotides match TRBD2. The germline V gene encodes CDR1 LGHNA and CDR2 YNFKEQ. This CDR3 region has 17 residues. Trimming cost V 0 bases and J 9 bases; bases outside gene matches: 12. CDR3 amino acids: CASSQDVLAGSPGEQFF. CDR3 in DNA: TGTGCCAGCAGCCAAGATGTCCTAGCGGGATCGCCCGGTGAGCAGTTCTTC.

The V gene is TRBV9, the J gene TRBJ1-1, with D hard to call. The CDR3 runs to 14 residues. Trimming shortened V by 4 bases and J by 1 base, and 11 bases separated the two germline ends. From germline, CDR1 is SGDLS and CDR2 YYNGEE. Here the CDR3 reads CASSLEGRNTEAFF. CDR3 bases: TGTGCCAGCAGCCTCGAGGGAAGGAACACTGAAGCTTTCTTT. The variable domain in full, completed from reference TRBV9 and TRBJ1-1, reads DSGVTQTPKHLITATGQRVTLRCSPRSGDLSVYWYQQSLDQGLQFLIQYYNGEERAKGNILERFSAQQFPDLHSELNLSSLELGDSALYFCASSLEGRNTEAFFGQGTRLTVV.

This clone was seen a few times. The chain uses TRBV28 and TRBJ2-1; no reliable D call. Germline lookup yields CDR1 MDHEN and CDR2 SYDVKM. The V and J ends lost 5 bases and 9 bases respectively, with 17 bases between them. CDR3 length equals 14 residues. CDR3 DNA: TGTGCCAGCAGTCACTCGGCTAGTTTTCTTGAGCAGTTCTTC. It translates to CASSHSASFLEQFF.

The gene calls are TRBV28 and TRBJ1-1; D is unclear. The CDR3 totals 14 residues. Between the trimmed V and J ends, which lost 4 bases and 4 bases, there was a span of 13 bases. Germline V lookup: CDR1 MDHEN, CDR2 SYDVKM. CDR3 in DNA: TGTGCCAGCAGTTCGGACTTCATGAGCACTGAAGCTTTCTTT. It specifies CASSSDFMSTEAFF.

CDR3 sequence reads: CASSYARVGAGELFF. The CDR3, as DNA: TGTGCCAGCAGTTATGCCAGGGTAGGCGCCGGGGAGCTGTTTTTT. This chain connects TRBV6-5 to TRBJ2-2; D is possibly TRBD1 (5 bases). The CDR3 spans 15 residues. The germline V gene encodes CDR1 MNHEY and CDR2 SVGAGI. V was shortened by 3 bases and J by 6 bases, with 14 bases between the two germline ends.

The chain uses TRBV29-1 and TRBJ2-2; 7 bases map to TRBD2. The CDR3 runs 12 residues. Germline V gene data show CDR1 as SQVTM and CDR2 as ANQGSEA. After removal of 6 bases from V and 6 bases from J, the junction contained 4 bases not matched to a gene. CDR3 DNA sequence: TGCAGCGTGATGACTAGCCCCGGGGAGCTGTTTTTT. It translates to CSVMTSPGELFF.

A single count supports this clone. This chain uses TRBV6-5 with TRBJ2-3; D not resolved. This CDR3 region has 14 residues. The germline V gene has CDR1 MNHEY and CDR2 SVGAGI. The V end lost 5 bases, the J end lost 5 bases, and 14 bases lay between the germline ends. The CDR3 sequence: CASSSVPFRDTQYF. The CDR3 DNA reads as TGTGCCAGCAGTAGTGTCCCGTTTAGAGATACGCAGTATTTT.

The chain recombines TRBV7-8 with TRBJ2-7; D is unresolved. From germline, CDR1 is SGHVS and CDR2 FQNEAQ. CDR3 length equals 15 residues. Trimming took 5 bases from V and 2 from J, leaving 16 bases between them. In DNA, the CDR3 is TGTGCCAGCAGCCCGAAGCGAAGCCCTCCCTACGAGCAGTACTTC. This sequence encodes CASSPKRSPPYEQYF.

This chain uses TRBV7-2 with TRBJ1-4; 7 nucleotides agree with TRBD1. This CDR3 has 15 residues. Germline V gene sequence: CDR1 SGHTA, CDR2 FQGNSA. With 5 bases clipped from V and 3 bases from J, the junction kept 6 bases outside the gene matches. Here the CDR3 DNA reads TGTGCCAGCAGCCCAGGGGGACAGTCTAATGAAAAACTGTTTTTT. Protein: CASSPGGQSNEKLFF.

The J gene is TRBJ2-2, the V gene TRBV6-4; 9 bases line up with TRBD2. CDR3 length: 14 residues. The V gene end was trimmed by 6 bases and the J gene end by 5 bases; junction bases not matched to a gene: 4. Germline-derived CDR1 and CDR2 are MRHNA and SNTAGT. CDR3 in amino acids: CASRRLAATGELFF. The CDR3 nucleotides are TGTGCCAGCAGGAGACTAGCGGCAACCGGGGAGCTGTTTTTT.

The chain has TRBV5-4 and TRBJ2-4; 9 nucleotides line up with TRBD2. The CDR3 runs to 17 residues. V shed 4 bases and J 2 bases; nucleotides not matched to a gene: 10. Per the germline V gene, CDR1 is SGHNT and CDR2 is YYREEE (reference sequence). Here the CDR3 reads CASSKEGSGRTKNIQYF. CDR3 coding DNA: TGTGCCAGCAGCAAAGAAGGGAGCGGGAGGACCAAAAACATTCAGTACTTC.

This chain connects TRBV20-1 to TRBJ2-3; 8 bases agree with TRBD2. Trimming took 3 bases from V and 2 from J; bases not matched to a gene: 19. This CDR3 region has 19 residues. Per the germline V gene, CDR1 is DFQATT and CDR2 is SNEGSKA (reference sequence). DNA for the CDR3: TGCAGTGCTAGTACGGCCCCTGGGTGGCGCGGGAGGTCCACAGATACGCAGTATTTT. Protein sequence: CSASTAPGWRGRSTDTQYF.

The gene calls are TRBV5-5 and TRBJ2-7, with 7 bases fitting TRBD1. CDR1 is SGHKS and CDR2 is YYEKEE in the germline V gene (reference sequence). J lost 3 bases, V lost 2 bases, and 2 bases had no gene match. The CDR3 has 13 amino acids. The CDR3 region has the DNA TGTGCCAGCAGCTTCCGGGACAGCTACGAGCAGTACTTC. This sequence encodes CASSFRDSYEQYF.

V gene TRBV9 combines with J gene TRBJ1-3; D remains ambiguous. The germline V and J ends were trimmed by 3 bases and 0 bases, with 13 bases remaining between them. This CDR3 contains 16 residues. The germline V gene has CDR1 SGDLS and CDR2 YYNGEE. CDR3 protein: CASSAAKKSSGNTIYF. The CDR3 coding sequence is TGTGCCAGCAGCGCCGCAAAGAAGAGCTCTGGAAACACCATATATTTT.

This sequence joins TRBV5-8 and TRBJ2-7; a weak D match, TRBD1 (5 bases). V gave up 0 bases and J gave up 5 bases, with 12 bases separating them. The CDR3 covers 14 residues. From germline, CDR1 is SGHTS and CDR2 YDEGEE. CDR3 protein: CASSLVTRVDEQYF. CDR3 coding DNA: TGTGCCAGCAGCTTGGTTACCAGGGTCGACGAGCAGTACTTC.

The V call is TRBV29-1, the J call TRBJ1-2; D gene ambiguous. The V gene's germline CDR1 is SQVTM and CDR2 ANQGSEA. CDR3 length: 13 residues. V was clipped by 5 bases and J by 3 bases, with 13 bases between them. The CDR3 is CSVHWRFDYGYTF. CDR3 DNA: TGCAGCGTTCATTGGAGGTTTGACTATGGCTACACCTTC.

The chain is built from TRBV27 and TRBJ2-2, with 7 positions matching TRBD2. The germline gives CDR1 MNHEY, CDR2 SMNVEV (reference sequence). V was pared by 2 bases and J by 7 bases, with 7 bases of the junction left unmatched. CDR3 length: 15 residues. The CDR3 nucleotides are TGTGCCAGCAGTTTAAATCCTAGCGGCCACGGGGAGCTGTTTTTT. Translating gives CASSLNPSGHGELFF.